These T cell receptor beta chains were read from a single sample in a study of blood T cell repertoires in COVID-19. The protocol was immunoSEQ multiplex PCR, while the TCRdb copy is restricted to in-frame clones and leaves out a portion. The sample shows almost 70,000 clones, roughly 89% of them seen only once. The sequencing input was peripheral blood. The receptors here all came from a woman aged 45 to 65 with active COVID-19. CDR3s leave out the opening cysteine and the closing phenylalanine or tryptophan. Fields, in order: J gene, V gene, CDR3 protein.

TRBJ2-6	TRBV5-1	ASSVTGGSAANVLT
TRBJ1-1	TRBV10-3	ATVLRDIMNTEAF
TRBJ2-2	TRBV15	ATSTLQGPGELF
TRBJ1-2	TRBV25-1	ASGRQGAEFREGYT
TRBJ2-2	TRBV11-2	ASSLDRAGRPGELF
TRBJ2-7	TRBV6-5	ASREGGLEQY
TRBJ2-7	TRBV3-1/TRBV3-2	ASSAGLAKGYEQY
TRBJ1-2	TRBV30	AWRASGLNYGYT
TRBJ1-5	TRBV6-5	ASSRAAGGNQPQH
TRBJ2-7	TRBV2	ASSEPSYEQY
TRBJ1-5	TRBV7-9	ASSITGARGQPQH
TRBJ1-1	TRBV18	ASSPSGEAF
TRBJ2-1	TRBV24-1	ATSNRGSGEQF
TRBJ1-6	TRBV23-1	ASSQMMEGGHLH
TRBJ1-5	TRBV13	ASSLAGEGNQPQH
TRBJ2-3	TRBV13	ASSLGVAGGGDTQY
TRBJ1-5	TRBV19	ASSIDRGHASAQH
TRBJ2-3	TRBV6-4	ASRERAGGGTDTQY
TRBJ2-7	TRBV28	ASSLAGYEQY
TRBJ1-1	TRBV4-2	ASSQGDRGDNTEAF
TRBJ2-5	TRBV6-5	ASSYSVGGVTETQY
TRBJ1-2	TRBV5-1	ASSFWTGPHYGYT
TRBJ2-3	TRBV14	ASSQGRFTDTQY
TRBJ2-1	TRBV2	ATLRASGRTSSYNEQF
TRBJ2-3	TRBV3-1/TRBV3-2	ASSQGQTWGDTQY
TRBJ2-5	TRBV7-3	ASSPPGQETQY
TRBJ2-1	TRBV19	ASSIAPSGIVHEQF
TRBJ2-7	TRBV5-1	ASSLDRDRY
TRBJ2-2	TRBV7-8	ASSVAGQGSTGELF